Shown below are 3 T cell receptor beta chains from a single sample sequenced in a study of molecular identifiers for immune sequencing clone quantification. TCRdb redid the calling of the PCR reads with MiXCR, one entry per CDR3 protein. The repertoire holds approximately 500,000 distinct CDR3 sequences, with roughly 26% as singletons. Material for sequencing was naive CD8+ T cells from blood, with Jurkat cell RNA spiked in. The subset was: FACS-sorted CD8+CD4-CCR7+CD45RA+ naive T cells. The receptor set was obtained from a human donor in good health. Some libraries in this study had Jurkat cell RNA spiked in.

The table lists this clonotype with a few counts. V usage is TRBV7-9 and J usage is TRBJ2-1; TRBD1 aligns across 8 bases. In germline, CDR1 is SEHNR, CDR2 FQNEAQ (reference sequence). This CDR3 comprises 15 residues. V was pared by 6 bases and J by 2 bases, with 6 bases of the junction left unmatched. CDR3 amino acids: CASRPGGQPYNEQFF. The CDR3 bases are TGTGCCAGCAGACCAGGGGGCCAGCCCTACAATGAGCAGTTCTTC.

The chain links TRBV10-3 to TRBJ2-3, with D possibly TRBD1 on 7 matching bases. CDR3 size: 14 residues. The ends were cut back, 3 bases at V and 4 bases at J, with 11 bases in the middle. Germline V gene data show CDR1 as ENHRY and CDR2 as SYGVKD. The CDR3 DNA reads as TGTGCCATCAGTGACCCAGGGGGGCCAGATACGCAGTATTTT. As protein: CAISDPGGPDTQYF.

As for this clonotype: A much larger clonotype is one base distant, so this may be a read error. V is TRBV4-1 and J is TRBJ2-7; unclear D gene. Germline V gives CDR1 MGHRA, CDR2 YSYEKL. Trimming removed 0 bases at V and 5 bases at J, with 14 bases between. CDR3 length: 15 residues. The CDR3, as DNA: TGCGCCAGCAGCCAAGAACCCAGATACTACGACGAGCAGTACTTC. This encodes CASSQEPRYYDEQYF.